The clone carrying this T cell receptor (beta chain) was detected only a few times. The target antigen is unknown. Other DNA sequences in this sample translate to the same CDR3. This record belongs to a study of T cell responses to AZD1222 COVID-19 vaccine. The CDR3 extends over 15 amino acids. CDR1 and CDR2 (germline): SGDLS, YYNGEE. V lost 0 bases to trimming and J lost 2 bases, with 9 bases between them. Broader study findings: Spike-wide vaccine-associated CD4 TCRs dominated at 160-218 and 743-854. Only six people who got AZD1222 tested seropositive at baseline.

TCRdb's table, derived via immunoSEQ multiplex PCR, lists solely in-frame clones and lacks some. The sample carries about 160,000 clones, more than 85% recorded once. The rearrangement uses TRBV9 and TRBJ1-3; the D is unclear. The clonotype was recovered from an adult who received the AZD1222 COVID-19 vaccine. The sequenced sample was peripheral blood, obtained 28 days after the second AZD1222 dose. This CDR3 reads CASSVDGRPGNTIYF. The CDR3 DNA reads as TGTGCCAGCAGCGTAGACGGACGTCCTGGAAACACCATATATTTT.